Listed below are T cell receptor beta chains from one sample, sequenced in a study of shared clonotypes between healthy human individuals. Libraries were prepared by immunoSEQ multiplex PCR; TCRdb keeps only in-frame clonotypes and omits some of them. Of some 2.4 million clones detected, 80% to 95% appear once; the ten largest clones hold approximately 0.37%. The sequenced material came from naive CD4+ T cells from PBMCs. The source is a young man in good health. Some clones in this sample may be carry-over from other donors' samples. CDR3s include the opening cysteine and the closing phenylalanine or tryptophan. D genes are given only for firm matches. Part of the rows lack a size; the others show once, few, many or a class for expanded clones.

TRBV5-1	NA	few	TRBJ1-4	CASSLEGDYWEKLFF	TGCGCCAGCAGCTTGGAGGGGGACTATTGGGAAAAACTGTTTTTT
TRBV11-3	NA	NA	TRBJ2-5	CASSLGGWRDEETQYF	TGTGCCAGCAGCTTAGGCGGGTGGAGGGACGAAGAGACCCAGTACTTC
TRBV29-1	TRBD1	once	TRBJ2-7	CSVEQDRGYEQYF	TGCAGCGTTGAGCAGGACAGGGGCTACGAGCAGTACTTC
TRBV2	NA	NA	TRBJ1-4	CASRTDLEKLFF	TGTGCCAGCAGGACTGACCTCGAAAAACTGTTTTTT
TRBV19	NA	NA	TRBJ1-5	CASSPRDSNQPQHF	TGTGCCAGTAGTCCCCGGGACAGCAATCAGCCCCAGCATTTT
TRBV7-2	NA	NA	TRBJ1-2	CASSLDAAASYGYTF	TGTGCCAGCAGCTTAGACGCGGCAGCCTCGTATGGCTACACCTTC
TRBV7-9	NA	few	TRBJ1-2	CASSLPPRDGYTF	TGTGCCAGCAGCTTGCCTCCCAGGGACGGCTACACCTTC
TRBV28	NA	NA	TRBJ1-2	CASSYGTEDYGYTF	TGTGCCAGCAGTTATGGGACGGAAGATTATGGCTACACCTTC
TRBV2	TRBD2	once	TRBJ2-3	CASSLGLADTDTQYF	TGTGCCAGCAGCCTTGGACTAGCGGATACAGATACGCAGTATTTT
TRBV4-2	NA	NA	TRBJ2-2	CASNPGAVTGELFF	TGTGCCAGCAACCCTGGGGCGGTCACCGGGGAGCTGTTTTTT
TRBV6-5	NA	NA	TRBJ1-4	CASSYSSRSNEKLFF	TGTGCCAGCAGTTACTCGTCGCGGTCTAATGAAAAACTGTTTTTT
TRBV28	TRBD2	NA	TRBJ2-1	CASSFISGAHYNEQFF	TGTGCCAGCAGTTTCATTAGCGGGGCTCATTACAATGAGCAGTTCTTC
TRBV7-9	NA	NA	TRBJ1-5	CASSPRDGQPQHF	TGTGCCAGCAGCCCTCGGGATGGGCAGCCCCAGCATTTT
TRBV4-1	TRBD1	NA	TRBJ2-2	CASSRQGSVTGELFF	TGCGCCAGCAGCCGACAGGGATCGGTAACCGGGGAGCTGTTTTTT
TRBV2	TRBD1	NA	TRBJ2-7	CASSAFGQGSYEQYF	TGTGCCAGCAGTGCGTTTGGACAGGGCTCCTACGAGCAGTACTTC
TRBV10-3	TRBD1	NA	TRBJ1-3	CAISDQLRDRAGNTIYF	TGTGCCATCAGTGACCAACTCCGGGACAGGGCTGGAAACACCATATATTTT
TRBV28	TRBD1	NA	TRBJ1-2	CASSLFGQGASGYTF	TGTGCCAGCAGTTTATTCGGACAGGGGGCGAGCGGCTACACCTTC
TRBV10-3	NA	NA	TRBJ2-5	CAICPGEGETQYF	TGTGCCATCTGTCCAGGGGAGGGGGAGACCCAGTACTTC
TRBV2	TRBD2	NA	TRBJ2-3	CASNLAGGDTQYF	TGTGCCAGCAATCTAGCGGGAGGAGATACGCAGTATTTT
TRBV6-6	NA	NA	TRBJ2-7	CASSYTSGGRPYEQYF	TGTGCCAGCAGTTACACCTCCGGGGGCCGTCCCTACGAGCAGTACTTC
TRBV11-2	NA	NA	TRBJ2-7	CASSFSGPRGEQYF	TGTGCCAGCAGCTTTAGCGGTCCCCGGGGGGAGCAGTACTTC
TRBV19	NA	NA	TRBJ1-3	CASRGRDRSSGNTIYF	TGTGCCAGTAGAGGGAGGGACCGGAGCTCTGGAAACACCATATATTTT
TRBV2	NA	NA	TRBJ2-3	CASSQTGTDTQYF	TGTGCCAGCAGCCAAACAGGCACAGATACGCAGTATTTT
TRBV6-5	NA	NA	TRBJ1-4	CASSSRDGIMKELFF	TGTGCCAGCAGTTCCCGGGACGGAATAATGAAGGAACTGTTTTTT
TRBV19	TRBD1	NA	TRBJ1-5	CASTPLGQGPQPQHF	TGTGCCAGTACCCCTTTAGGACAGGGTCCCCAGCCCCAGCATTTT
TRBV11-1	NA	NA	TRBJ1-4	CASSFGERNEKLFF	TGTGCCAGCAGCTTTGGGGAAAGGAATGAAAAACTGTTTTTT
TRBV19	TRBD1	NA	TRBJ1-5	CASSPMNRGGGLLWPQHF	TGTGCCAGTAGTCCGATGAACAGGGGTGGTGGTCTCTTATGGCCCCAGCATTTT
TRBV7-9	NA	NA	TRBJ2-7	CASSLGGGLDYEQYF	TGTGCCAGCAGCTTAGGGGGCGGGTTAGACTACGAGCAGTACTTC
TRBV11-2	NA	once	TRBJ2-7	CASSLSGPGYEQYF	TGTGCCAGCAGTTTATCCGGGCCGGGCTACGAGCAGTACTTC
TRBV19	TRBD1	NA	TRBJ2-6	CASSRDRSSSGANVLTF	TGTGCCAGTAGCCGGGACAGGTCGAGCTCTGGGGCCAACGTCCTGACTTTC
TRBV6-5	TRBD2	once	TRBJ2-1	CASSLTSGSGWDEQFF	TGTGCCAGCAGTTTGACTAGCGGGAGTGGTTGGGATGAGCAGTTCTTC
TRBV19	NA	once	TRBJ2-5	CASSIILSAQETQYF	TGTGCCAGTAGTATAATATTGAGCGCCCAAGAGACCCAGTACTTC
TRBV4-2	NA	NA	TRBJ1-2	CASSQDRVNYGYTF	TGTGCCAGCAGCCAAGATAGGGTTAACTATGGCTACACCTTC
TRBV25-1	NA	NA	TRBJ2-7	CASSQGGSYEQYF	TGTGCCAGCAGTCAAGGGGGTTCCTACGAGCAGTACTTC
TRBV29-1	TRBD1	NA	TRBJ2-7	CSVGTGGEQYF	TGCAGCGTTGGGACAGGGGGCGAGCAGTACTTC
TRBV15	NA	NA	TRBJ1-2	CATSSSPPRRGTF	TGTGCCACCAGCTCCTCCCCCCCACGGAGGGGTACCTTC
TRBV10-3	NA	NA	TRBJ1-2	CAISESGEPYGYTF	TGTGCCATCAGTGAGTCGGGGGAGCCGTATGGCTACACCTTC
TRBV2	NA	NA	TRBJ2-5	CASSEGTGGETQYF	TGTGCCAGCAGTGAGGGTACAGGAGGGGAGACCCAGTACTTC
TRBV20-1	NA	once	TRBJ2-7	CSPTRGSEQYF	TGCAGTCCAACTCGAGGGAGCGAGCAGTACTTC
TRBV28	NA	NA	TRBJ1-1	CASSLFRGGTEAFF	TGTGCCAGCAGTTTATTCAGGGGCGGCACTGAAGCTTTCTTT
TRBV7-3	NA	NA	TRBJ2-1	CASSSYPFNEQFF	TGTGCCAGCAGCTCCTATCCCTTCAATGAGCAGTTCTTC
TRBV27	TRBD2	NA	TRBJ2-1	CASRMGWTSGIPYYNEQFF	TGTGCCAGCAGAATGGGTTGGACTAGCGGGATTCCCTACTACAATGAGCAGTTCTTC
TRBV5-1	TRBD1	NA	TRBJ1-5	CASSSGGEGQPQHF	TGCGCCAGCAGCTCAGGGGGCGAAGGGCAGCCCCAGCATTTT
TRBV13	NA	NA	TRBJ1-1	CASSLAGPLMNTEAFF	TGTGCCAGCAGCTTAGCAGGACCGCTCATGAACACTGAAGCTTTCTTT
TRBV7-2	NA	NA	TRBJ2-3	CASSLLVTDTQYF	TGTGCCAGCAGCTTATTGGTCACAGATACGCAGTATTTT
TRBV7-8	NA	NA	TRBJ2-1	CASSLAVGGRSSYNEQFF	TGTGCCAGCAGCTTAGCGGTGGGCGGGCGCAGCTCCTACAATGAGCAGTTCTTC
TRBV28	TRBD2	NA	TRBJ2-1	CASRLGGSNEQFF	TGTGCCAGCAGACTGGGCGGGAGCAATGAGCAGTTCTTC
TRBV5-1	NA	NA	TRBJ2-3	CASSYRATDTQYF	TGCGCCAGCAGCTACAGGGCAACAGATACGCAGTATTTT
TRBV6-1	NA	once	TRBJ1-1	CASCTPGGYTEAFF	TGTGCCAGCTGTACACCGGGGGGGTACACTGAAGCTTTCTTT
TRBV4-1	TRBD2	NA	TRBJ2-1	CASSQVGGRGYNEQFF	TGCGCCAGCAGCCAAGTTGGCGGGAGAGGTTACAATGAGCAGTTCTTC
TRBV28	TRBD2	NA	TRBJ2-1	CASSLIAGVNEQFF	TGTGCCAGCAGTTTGATAGCGGGTGTCAATGAGCAGTTCTTC
TRBV9	NA	NA	TRBJ2-5	CASSVGVRETQYF	TGTGCCAGCAGCGTAGGGGTCCGGGAGACCCAGTACTTC
TRBV5-1	TRBD2	once	TRBJ2-1	CASSFLIAGDNNEQFF	TGCGCCAGCAGCTTCCTTATAGCGGGAGATAACAATGAGCAGTTCTTC
TRBV11-2	NA	NA	TRBJ2-2	CASSSLLVSTGELFF	TGTGCCAGCAGCTCCCTACTAGTCTCCACCGGGGAGCTGTTTTTT
TRBV29-1	TRBD1	NA	TRBJ1-4	CSVEDGDRVGKLFF	TGCAGCGTTGAAGACGGGGACAGGGTCGGGAAACTGTTTTTT
TRBV28	NA	NA	TRBJ2-1	CASRTLGRALNNEQFF	TGTGCCAGCAGGACCCTGGGGCGCGCTCTTAACAATGAGCAGTTCTTC
TRBV5-4	NA	NA	TRBJ1-2	CASSLGGAANYGYTF	TGTGCCAGCAGCCTAGGAGGAGCGGCTAACTATGGCTACACCTTC